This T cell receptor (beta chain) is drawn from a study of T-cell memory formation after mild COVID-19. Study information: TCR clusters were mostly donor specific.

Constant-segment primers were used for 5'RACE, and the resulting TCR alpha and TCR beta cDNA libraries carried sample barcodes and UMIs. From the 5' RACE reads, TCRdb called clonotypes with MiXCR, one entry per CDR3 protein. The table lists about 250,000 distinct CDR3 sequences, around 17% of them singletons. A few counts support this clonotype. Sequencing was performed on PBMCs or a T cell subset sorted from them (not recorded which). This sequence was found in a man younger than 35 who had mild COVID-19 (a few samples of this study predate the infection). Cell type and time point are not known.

The CDR3 sequence is CASSPRPRAAETQYF. The CDR3 nucleotides are TGTGCCAGCAGCCCCCGACCGAGGGCCGCTGAGACCCAGTACTTC. V gene TRBV11-2 combines with J gene TRBJ2-5, with D possibly matching TRBD2 (5 bases). V was shortened by 5 bases and J by 5 bases, with 18 bases between the two germline ends. This CDR3 comprises 15 residues. Germline CDR1 and CDR2: SGHAT and FQNNGV.